This TCR beta chain was observed in a study of blood T cell repertoires in COVID-19. Original processing notes: Amplification of reference gene primers provided the estimated nucleated cell counts. TCRdb's copy holds only in-frame clones and misses some; the assay was immunoSEQ multiplex PCR. V, J and clone size are taken as reported in that table, and D and trimming were inferred from the DNA itself. Here the sample spans approximately 71,000 clones, 60% to 85% being singletons. J lost 6 bases, V lost 0 bases, and 9 bases had no gene match. Germline V lookup: CDR1 SGHTS, CDR2 YDEGEE. This CDR3 region has 16 residues.

The chain joins TRBV5-8 to TRBJ2-1; TRBD2 matches at 7 bases. Sample: peripheral blood. The TCR sequence derives from a human donor in a cohort sampled during active COVID-19. The CDR3 reads CASSLALGGSPNEQFF. CDR3 nucleotide sequence: TGTGCCAGCAGCTTGGCCTTGGGGGGGTCCCCCAATGAGCAGTTCTTC.